The rows below give T cell receptor beta chains drawn from one sample of a study of blood T cell repertoires in COVID-19. Sequencing used immunoSEQ multiplex PCR; TCRdb keeps in-frame clones, though not all of them. The table records some 190,000 clones, nearly 90% of them present only once. Sequencing was performed on peripheral blood. The receptors were gathered from a woman between 40 and 50 years old who had recovered from COVID-19. The CDR3 runs from the conserved cysteine through the conserved F or W. D genes are given only for firm matches. Size values are once, few and many counts, or a class for expanded clones, and some rows have none.

clone size: few
J gene: TRBJ2-1
V gene: TRBV18
D gene: TRBD1
CDR3 protein: CASSPPMGQGQEQFF
CDR3 DNA: TGTGCCAGCTCACCACCCATGGGACAGGGCCAAGAGCAGTTCTTC

clone size: NA
J gene: TRBJ1-4
V gene: TRBV6-1
D gene: TRBD1
CDR3 protein: CASSEYDRERKLFF
CDR3 DNA: TGTGCCAGCAGTGAGTACGACAGGGAACGAAAACTGTTTTTT

clone size: NA
J gene: TRBJ2-1
V gene: TRBV19
D gene: TRBD2
CDR3 protein: CASSRSGIAYNEQFF
CDR3 DNA: TGTGCCAGTAGCAGAAGCGGGATAGCCTACAATGAGCAGTTCTTC

clone size: NA
J gene: TRBJ1-1
V gene: TRBV18
D gene: NA
CDR3 protein: CASGEVNTEAFF
CDR3 DNA: TGTGCCAGTGGGGAGGTGAACACTGAAGCTTTCTTT

clone size: NA
J gene: TRBJ2-7
V gene: TRBV19
D gene: NA
CDR3 protein: CASRVSSVNSYEQYF
CDR3 DNA: TGTGCCAGTAGAGTATCTAGCGTCAACTCCTACGAGCAGTACTTC

clone size: NA
J gene: TRBJ2-1
V gene: TRBV28
D gene: TRBD2
CDR3 protein: CASSSSSGSYPHNEQFF
CDR3 DNA: TGTGCCAGCAGTTCCTCTAGCGGGAGTTATCCCCACAATGAGCAGTTCTTC

clone size: NA
J gene: TRBJ1-3
V gene: TRBV19
D gene: NA
CDR3 protein: CASISGALSGNTIYF
CDR3 DNA: TGTGCCAGTATCAGCGGGGCCTTATCTGGAAACACCATATATTTT

clone size: NA
J gene: TRBJ2-3
V gene: TRBV4-1
D gene: TRBD1
CDR3 protein: CASSQDQVTGAADTQYF
CDR3 DNA: TGCGCCAGCAGCCAAGATCAGGTTACAGGGGCGGCAGATACGCAGTATTTT

clone size: NA
J gene: TRBJ1-5
V gene: TRBV2
D gene: NA
CDR3 protein: CASSVVGANNQPQHF
CDR3 DNA: TGTGCCAGCAGTGTAGTCGGAGCTAACAATCAGCCCCAGCATTTT

clone size: few
J gene: TRBJ2-7
V gene: TRBV27
D gene: NA
CDR3 protein: CASSWQGIGEQYF
CDR3 DNA: TGTGCCAGCAGTTGGCAGGGGATAGGCGAGCAGTACTTC

clone size: once
J gene: TRBJ2-2
V gene: TRBV6-1
D gene: NA
CDR3 protein: CASSEDLRPDTGELFF
CDR3 DNA: TGTGCCAGCAGTGAAGATTTACGCCCGGACACCGGGGAGCTGTTTTTT

clone size: once
J gene: TRBJ1-2
V gene: TRBV5-1
D gene: NA
CDR3 protein: CASSLGSSGVSGYTF
CDR3 DNA: TGCGCCAGCAGCTTGGGTTCATCAGGGGTGAGCGGCTACACCTTC

clone size: NA
J gene: TRBJ2-5
V gene: TRBV3-1/TRBV3-2
D gene: TRBD1
CDR3 protein: CASSQVRDRQETQYF
CDR3 DNA: TGTGCCAGCAGCCAAGTTCGGGACAGACAAGAGACCCAGTACTTC

clone size: few
J gene: TRBJ2-7
V gene: TRBV2
D gene: TRBD1
CDR3 protein: CASRRDRALGEQYF
CDR3 DNA: TGTGCCAGCCGGCGAGACAGGGCATTGGGTGAGCAGTACTTC

clone size: NA
J gene: TRBJ2-1
V gene: TRBV7-8
D gene: TRBD1
CDR3 protein: CASSSHDRGSLDEQFF
CDR3 DNA: TGTGCCAGCAGCTCCCATGACAGGGGGTCCCTCGATGAGCAGTTCTTC

clone size: once
J gene: TRBJ1-2
V gene: TRBV6-5
D gene: TRBD1
CDR3 protein: CASSNRDRDGYTF
CDR3 DNA: TGTGCCAGCAGTAACCGGGACAGGGATGGCTACACCTTC